This T cell receptor (beta chain) was recorded in a study of OX40 agonist ivuxolimab in advanced cancers. The germline V gene has CDR1 ENHRY and CDR2 SYGVKD. Trimming pared 3 bases from V and 5 bases from J, leaving 17 bases between. This CDR3 is 15 amino acids long. This table comes from immunoSEQ multiplex PCR, and its TCRdb copy is limited to in-frame clones, with some not included. Of tens of thousands of clones in the sample, 83% are singletons; the top ten hold more than 1.4%. The TCR was taken from an adult with an advanced solid tumor such as melanoma, head and neck, liver or kidney cancer. This sequence joins TRBV10-3 and TRBJ2-7; possible D gene TRBD2, 6 bases. This specimen consisted of CD4+ or CD8+ T cells sorted from blood, obtained in a trial of the OX40 agonist ivuxolimab. CDR3 residues: CAISDLATLGHEQYF. The CDR3 coding sequence is TGTGCCATCAGTGACCTAGCGACTCTGGGACACGAGCAGTACTTC.